This T cell receptor beta chain was profiled in a study of OX40 agonist ivuxolimab in advanced cancers. Autoimmune disease history or systemic immunosuppression meant exclusion. Measured with immunoSEQ multiplex PCR; TCRdb has only the in-frame clones, and not every one. The sample lists 50,000 to 85,000 clones, 80% to 85% occurring once. Germline V gene sequence: CDR1 SNHLY, CDR2 FYNNEI. The CDR3 sequence is 17 residues long. With 3 bases clipped from V and 3 bases from J, the junction kept 8 bases outside the gene matches. The starting material was CD4+ or CD8+ T cells sorted from blood, obtained in a trial of the OX40 agonist ivuxolimab. This TCR was recovered from an adult with an advanced solid tumor such as melanoma, head and neck, liver or kidney cancer. V usage is TRBV2 and J usage is TRBJ2-6, with TRBD1 identical over 7 bases. The CDR3 region is CASSEDRRLRGANVLTF. The CDR3 nucleotides are TGTGCCAGCAGTGAGGACAGGCGTCTCCGTGGGGCCAACGTCCTGACTTTC.